This T cell receptor (beta chain) was documented in a study of T cells in women clearing cervical HPV infection. On this clone: The CDR3 end falls 3 residues outside the read, so it is completed with the germline J gene.

TCRdb's table, derived via immunoSEQ multiplex PCR, lists solely in-frame clones and lacks some. Its table records some 50,000 clones. V dropped 6 bases and J dropped 6; count of bases not matched to a gene: 4. Germline CDR1 and CDR2: SNHLY and FYNNEI. This CDR3 is built from 13 residues. The sequence derives from a woman between 18 and 75 years old with a cervical HPV16 infection that either progressed to CIN3+ or cleared (not recorded which). The chain uses TRBV2 and TRBJ2-1; 8 nucleotides agree with TRBD2. The sequenced material came from blood buffy coat. Partial CDR3 DNA: TGTGCCAGCAGCGGGGGGGGCGGCAATGAG. Its translation is CASSGGGGNE. The whole CDR3 sequence is CASSGGGGNEQFF.